Only a few counts were recorded for the clone carrying this T cell receptor beta chain. Sequencing targeted expressed TCRB transcripts, as all isolated RNA had been reverse transcribed. Assay: immunoSEQ multiplex PCR; the TCRdb copy retains only in-frame clones and omits some. The sample carries tens of thousands of clones, about 32% recorded once. Germline V gene sequence: CDR1 SGHRS, CDR2 YFSETQ. The CDR3 consists of 14 residues. V lost 7 bases, J lost 2 bases, and 9 bases stayed unmatched. These data are taken from a study of beta chain features in type 1 diabetes. This clonotype was obtained from a young woman in good health. Sequencing was done on a sample of stem cell memory CD4+ T cells from blood. The chain uses TRBV5-1 and TRBJ2-7; 7 bases match TRBD2. The CDR3 spells CASSREGKAYEQYF. As DNA, the CDR3 is TGCGCCAGCTCAAGGGAGGGGAAGGCCTACGAGCAGTACTTC. Using reference TRBV5-1 and TRBJ2-7 for the parts outside the CDR3, the full variable domain is KAGVTQTPRYLIKTRGQQVTLSCSPISGHRSVSWYQQTPGQGLQFLFEYFSETQRNKGNFPGRFSGRQFSNSRSEMNVSTLELGDSALYLCASSREGKAYEQYFGPGTRLTVT.